The next 2 T cell receptor delta chains were all read from a single sample in a study of gamma-delta T cells after stem cell transplantation. TCRdb re-called clones from the RT-PCR reads using CATT. The profile shows a few thousand delta-chain clones, 3.5% to 4% of them singletons. The material sequenced was gamma-delta T cells. Every receptor here comes from a human donor. It is not recorded whose cells these are; they may come from a transplant donor.

This clone was detected only a few times. The chain is built from TRDV2 and TRDJ1; TRDD3 aligns across 8 bases. The CDR3 consists of 15 residues. Germline assignment: CDR1 GEAIGNYY and CDR2 EKD. Trimming cost V 3 bases and J 0 bases; bases outside gene matches: 5. CDR3 in amino acids: CACDDLLGDTDKLIF. The CDR3, as DNA: TGTGCCTGTGACGACCTACTGGGGGACACCGATAAACTCATCTTT.

To note about this clone: The mismatch at residue 4 between this DNA's translation and the TCRdb protein of a much larger clone likely reflects a read error; the protein shown is translated from the DNA. The J gene is TRDJ1, the V gene TRDV2; 11 bases agree with TRDD3. Germline V gene data show CDR1 as GEAIGNYY and CDR2 as EKD. This CDR3 has 18 residues. V trimming: 5 bases; J trimming: 0 bases; junction bases outside the gene matches: 13. The CDR3 spells CACGTILGDRGYTDKLIF. The CDR3 region has the DNA TGTGCCTGTGGCACGATACTGGGGGATAGAGGGTACACCGATAAACTCATCTTT.